Included here is one T cell receptor (beta chain) sequence, with context. Its target is unknown. This sample was included in a study of shared clonotypes between healthy human individuals. Looking at the study overall: Each donor contributed plates that comprised three CD4 naive, three CD4 memory, two CD8 naive and one CD8 memory.

Naivety among CD8 cells was defined by CD45RO negativity and positive CCR7 selection, thereby excluding terminally differentiated effector memory CD45RA+ cells. Overall study results and limits: Among donors, sharing of clonotypes was expected to be affected by sequencing depth. Generation probability values for non-shared clonotypes were lower than those for clonotypes shared by all four donors. Naive subsets typically showed greater estimated richness than memory subsets.

Generated by immunoSEQ multiplex PCR, the TCRdb table keeps only in-frame clones and is missing some. The profile shows around 2,100,000 clones, about 95% of them singletons. Sequenced: naive CD8+ T cells sorted from blood. The clonotype comes from a man aged 18-30 years in good health.

Here the CDR3 DNA reads TGTGCCAGCAGCCCGGACGGGGACCCACCCTACGAGCAGTACTTC. This translates into CASSPDGDPPYEQYF. This chain joins TRBV28 and TRBJ2-7; perhaps D is TRBD1 or TRBD2 (5 bases each). Germline V gene sequence: CDR1 MDHEN, CDR2 SYDVKM. Trimming removed 6 bases at V and 2 bases at J, with 17 bases between. This CDR3 contains 15 residues.